The 30 T cell receptor beta chains given below trace back to one sample, sequenced in a study of spatial heterogeneity in lung cancer (dated by TCRdb to about 2019). The library was prepared using 5' RACE. Instrument used: NextSeq 500. Using fastp trimming at Q25 and MiXCR clonotype assembly, TCRdb reanalyzed the public sequencing data and kept in-frame beta chains. Every CDR3 protein is listed once, alongside the most common genes and DNA of its rows. A total of about 2,200 distinct CDR3 sequences appear in this sample, about 17% of them only once. The top ten clones comprise approximately 59% of the sample. In light of the paper, this sample's time point label describes: sample taken at primary tumor resection. TCR sequencing used whole RNA extracted from tumor and nontumor lung tissue, or from cryopreserved PBMC samples, without cell sorting. Sample: PBMCs, taken at surgery. These receptors came from a male donor with early-stage non-small cell lung cancer.

The chain joins TRBV5-6 to TRBJ2-6; D unresolved. Trimming stripped 7 bases from V and 4 bases from J, with 3 bases between. This CDR3 comprises 11 residues. Germline V gene lookup returns CDR1 SGHDT and CDR2 YYEEEE. CDR3 bases: TGTGCCAGCTTCGGGGCCAACGTCCTGACTTTC. Amino acid sequence: CASFGANVLTF.

This clonotype was counted between two and nine times. The chain has TRBV18 and TRBJ2-2; TRBD1 aligns across 9 bases. J was trimmed by 6 bases and V by 2 bases; bases with no gene match: 4. The CDR3 is 15 residues long. CDR1 and CDR2 from the germline V gene are KGHSH and LQKENI. The CDR3 loop reads CASSPRTGDPGELFF. The CDR3 DNA follows: TGTGCCAGCTCACCAAGGACAGGGGACCCCGGGGAGCTGTTTTTT.

This clonotype occurred many times. The chain recombines TRBV7-2 with TRBJ2-5; no reliable D call. Per the germline V gene, CDR1 is SGHTA and CDR2 is FQGNSA. V shed 5 bases and J shed 7 bases, with 11 bases lying between them. The CDR3 is 12 amino acids. The chain's CDR3 is CASSPPLGTQYF. For the CDR3, the DNA is TGTGCCAGCAGCCCGCCCCTCGGGACCCAGTACTTC.

The chain combines TRBV28 with TRBJ2-7; 7 nucleotides agree with TRBD2. With 3 bases clipped from V and 3 bases from J, the junction kept 11 bases outside the gene matches. In germline, CDR1 is MDHEN, CDR2 SYDVKM. CDR3 length: 16 amino acids. The CDR3 bases are TGTGCCAGCAGTTTTAATCCGTGGGGAGGGAACTACGAGCAGTACTTC. Residues: CASSFNPWGGNYEQYF.

This clonotype counts as medium-sized. The J gene is TRBJ2-6, the V gene TRBV3-1, with 10 bases matching TRBD1. Germline-derived CDR1 and CDR2 are LGHDT and YNNKEL (reference sequence). Trimming removed 2 bases from V and 1 base from J; junction bases left unmatched: 2. The CDR3 spans 17 residues. The CDR3 loop reads CASSQRTGGSGANVLTF. CDR3 coding DNA: TGTGCCAGCAGCCAAAGGACAGGGGGATCTGGGGCCAACGTCCTGACTTTC. Filled out from reference TRBV3-1 and TRBJ2-6, the complete variable domain reads DTAVSQTPKYLVTQMGNDKSIKCEQNLGHDTMYWYKQDSKKFLKIMFSYNNKELIINETVPNRFSPKSPDKAHLNLHINSLELGDSAVYFCASSQRTGGSGANVLTFGAGSRLTVL.

This clonotype was seen repeatedly, ten times or more. V usage is TRBV11-2 and J usage is TRBJ2-3; the match to TRBD2 covers 12 bases. The germline gives CDR1 SGHAT, CDR2 FQNNGV. CDR3 size: 16 residues. The ends lost 5 bases at V and 5 bases at J; junction bases unmatched: 8. CDR3 bases: TGTGCCAGCAGCCCGCTAGCGGGACTAGCGGGAGATACGCAGTATTTT. It yields the protein CASSPLAGLAGDTQYF.

This clonotype was detected many times. The J gene is TRBJ2-7, the V gene TRBV11-1, with D tentatively TRBD1 (6 bases). The CDR3 consists of 15 residues. Germline CDR1 and CDR2: SGHAT and FQDESV (reference sequence). Trimming removed 10 bases from V and 5 bases from J, with 24 bases in between. The CDR3 here is CATNLSTGLKDEQYF. The CDR3 DNA reads TGTGCCACCAACCTATCGACAGGTTTAAAGGACGAGCAGTACTTC.

By share of the sample, this clonotype is medium-sized (0.01 to 0.1%). The CDR3 coding sequence is TGTGCCAGCTACCGCGCGGCGACCGGATCGAAACTGTTTTTT. Its protein product is CASYRAATGSKLFF. V gene TRBV28 combines with J gene TRBJ1-4; D uncertain. CDR3 length: 14 amino acids. V was cut by 8 bases and J by 11 bases, with 21 bases left in between. The germline CDR1 and CDR2 sequences are MDHEN and SYDVKM.

This clonotype is medium-sized within its sample. The gene calls are TRBV29-1 and TRBJ2-1; possible D gene TRBD2, 5 bases. CDR1 is SQVTM and CDR2 is ANQGSEA in the germline V gene. V shed 3 bases and J shed 0 bases, with 15 bases lying between them. There are 16 residues in the CDR3. CDR3 nucleotide sequence: TGCAGCGTTGAGATCTATAGCGCGAGCTCCTACAATGAGCAGTTCTTC. It codes for CSVEIYSASSYNEQFF.

In this sample, this clonotype is medium-sized. V gene TRBV10-3 combines with J gene TRBJ1-1; D unclear. This CDR3 is 15 amino acids long. Per the germline V gene, CDR1 is ENHRY and CDR2 is SYGVKD. Trimming stripped 6 bases from V and 2 bases from J, with 16 bases between. This CDR3 reads CAIRGFGVLNTEAFF. The CDR3, as DNA: TGTGCCATCAGGGGTTTCGGGGTTCTAAACACTGAAGCTTTCTTT.

In its sample, this clonotype was seen a few times. The chain recombines TRBV6-2 or TRBV6-3 with TRBJ2-2; D is possibly TRBD1 or TRBD2 (6 bases each). The CDR3 sequence is 14 residues long. Germline CDR1 and CDR2: MNHEY and SVGEGT. V was trimmed by 7 bases and J by 7 bases, leaving 16 bases between them. The CDR3 protein is CASKLGGAYGELFF. CDR3 sequence (DNA): TGTGCCAGCAAATTGGGGGGCGCATACGGGGAGCTGTTTTTT.

This clonotype was counted at least ten times. In DNA form, the CDR3 reads TGTGCCAGCAGTTACTCGAGGCTAGCGGGGGGGCCATACAATGAGCAGTTCTTC. Encoded protein: CASSYSRLAGGPYNEQFF. The chain employs TRBV6-5 and TRBJ2-1; the match to TRBD2 covers 12 bases. With V trimmed by 0 bases and J by 4 bases, 7 bases remained unmatched. This CDR3 comprises 18 residues. The germline V gene encodes CDR1 MNHEY and CDR2 SVGAGI.

This clonotype qualifies as medium-sized. The chain is built from TRBV11-1 and TRBJ2-1; 8 bases are shared with TRBD1. Germline V gives CDR1 SGHAT, CDR2 FQDESV (reference sequence). The CDR3 totals 15 residues. The V gene end was trimmed by 7 bases and the J gene end by 2 bases; junction bases not matched to a gene: 7. The CDR3 region has the DNA TGTGCCAGCACTGCAGGGGGCGGTCCCTACAATGAGCAGTTCTTC. The encoded protein is CASTAGGGPYNEQFF.

This clonotype is labeled as medium-sized (0.01 to 0.1%). The rearrangement uses TRBV15 and TRBJ2-7, with D possibly called TRBD1 or TRBD2 (5 bases each). The CDR3 is 13 amino acids. Germline loops: CDR1 LNHNV, CDR2 YYDKDF (reference sequence). Between the trimmed V and J ends, which lost 1 base and 7 bases, there was a span of 11 bases. The CDR3 region is CATSRAGGEEQYF. CDR3 coding DNA: TGTGCCACCAGCAGAGCTGGGGGAGAAGAGCAGTACTTC.

Only a few counts were recorded for this clonotype. The chain is built from TRBV28 and TRBJ2-7, with D perhaps matching TRBD1 or TRBD2 (5 bases each). Germline V gene data show CDR1 as MDHEN and CDR2 as SYDVKM. There are 16 residues in the CDR3. Trimming took 4 bases from V and 6 from J, leaving 22 bases between them. The CDR3 nucleotides read TGTGCCAGCAGTTCCGTGGGGGTGACTTACGCGGGCGAGCAGTACTTC. Protein: CASSSVGVTYAGEQYF.

Relative to its sample, this clonotype is medium-sized. The genes are TRBV5-1 and TRBJ2-1, with 8 nucleotides matching TRBD2. J was trimmed by 9 bases and V by 4 bases; bases with no gene match: 12. CDR1 and CDR2 from the germline V gene are SGHRS and YFSETQ. The CDR3 covers 15 residues. The CDR3 loop is CASSPLASGRFEQFF. The CDR3 bases are TGCGCCAGCAGCCCCCTGGCGAGCGGGAGATTTGAGCAGTTCTTC.

The table lists this clonotype with a count of one. V gene TRBV9 combines with J gene TRBJ2-7, with 8 bases fitting TRBD1. CDR1 is SGDLS, CDR2 YYNGEE, per germline. The CDR3 is made up of 16 amino acids. After removal of 0 bases from V and 1 base from J, the junction contained 6 bases not matched to a gene. Here the CDR3 reads CASSVGAGGQSYEQYF. The DNA of the CDR3 is TGTGCCAGCAGCGTAGGAGCAGGGGGCCAATCCTACGAGCAGTACTTC.

The chain carries TRBV20-1 and TRBJ2-7; D not resolved. CDR1 is DFQATT and CDR2 is SNEGSKA in the germline V gene (reference sequence). The CDR3 is made up of 13 amino acids. Trimming removed 4 bases at V and 2 bases at J, with 12 bases between. The CDR3 coding sequence is TGCAGTGCTATCAAAAACAGTCCCTACGAGCAGTACTTC. As protein: CSAIKNSPYEQYF.

In its sample, this clonotype is medium-sized (0.01 to 0.1%). The V gene is TRBV7-2, the J gene TRBJ1-5, with D perhaps TRBD1 (6 bases). The CDR3 runs to 15 residues. V was shortened by 2 bases and J by 7 bases, with 15 bases between the two germline ends. From germline, CDR1 is SGHTA and CDR2 FQGNSA. CDR3 nucleotide sequence: TGTGCCAGCAGCTTAAGACAGGACGTCGGGCAGCCCCAGCATTTT. Amino acids: CASSLRQDVGQPQHF.

The chain employs TRBV6-2 or TRBV6-3 and TRBJ2-7; D might be TRBD2 (5 bases). Per the germline V gene, CDR1 is MNHEY and CDR2 is SVGEGT. V was cut by 8 bases and J by 1 base, with 12 bases left in between. The CDR3 is 13 amino acids. The CDR3, as DNA: TGTGCCAGCGGACTTTCTTGGTCCTACGAGCAGTACTTC. Its translation is CASGLSWSYEQYF.

Sample share makes this clonotype medium-sized (0.01 to 0.1%). The CDR3 DNA reads as TGTGCCTGGAGTCGGGGGGGCGCGTTACCTGAAGCTTTCTTT. It codes for CAWSRGGALPEAFF. The rearrangement joins TRBV30 to TRBJ1-1; a weak D match, TRBD1 (6 bases). Per germline, CDR1 GTSNPN and CDR2 SVGIG (reference sequence). The CDR3 is 14 amino acids. Between the trimmed V and J ends, which lost 2 bases and 6 bases, there was a span of 16 bases.

This clonotype is medium-sized by share. This chain joins TRBV18 and TRBJ2-3; TRBD1 might be the D (5 bases). The CDR3 has 15 residues. V lost 1 base, J lost 2 bases, and 10 bases lay in between. Germline lookup yields CDR1 KGHSH and CDR2 LQKENI. This chain's CDR3 is CASSPRGQYTDTQYF. CDR3 coding DNA: TGTGCCAGCTCACCACGTGGACAATACACAGATACGCAGTATTTT.

CDR3 in amino acids: CASSYLIAGFHSGANVLTF. The CDR3 DNA is TGTGCCAGCAGTTACCTCATTGCCGGGTTCCACTCTGGGGCCAACGTCCTGACTTTC. This chain uses TRBV6-5 with TRBJ2-6; D is undetermined. The V gene lost 2 bases and the J gene lost 0 bases, with 17 bases spanning the gap. CDR3 length: 19 residues. The germline CDR1 and CDR2 sequences are MNHEY and SVGAGI.

This chain connects TRBV7-9 to TRBJ2-2; TRBD1 agrees at 8 bases. With V trimmed by 10 bases and J by 5 bases, 9 bases remained unmatched. The CDR3 is 14 amino acids. Germline assignment: CDR1 SEHNR and CDR2 FQNEAQ (reference sequence). The CDR3 region has the DNA TGTGCCACCGGAGACAGGGGACGAACCGGGGAGCTGTTTTTT. This sequence encodes CATGDRGRTGELFF.

By share, this clonotype ranks as medium-sized. The chain is built from TRBV7-8 and TRBJ2-3, with 9 bases aligning to TRBD2. V lost 5 bases and J lost 3; bases outside the gene matches: 9. Looked up from germline, CDR1 is SGHVS and CDR2 is FQNEAQ. The CDR3 is made up of 16 amino acids. The CDR3 region has the DNA TGTGCCAGCAGCATCCTTAGCGGGAGCGGGACAGATACGCAGTATTTT. Protein sequence: CASSILSGSGTDTQYF.

The gene calls are TRBV5-6 and TRBJ2-1, with a weak D call TRBD2 (7 bases). This CDR3 spans 15 amino acids. Trimming cost V 4 bases and J 7 bases, with 18 bases left between them. The germline CDR1 and CDR2 sequences are SGHDT and YYEEEE. In DNA, the CDR3 is TGTGCCAGCAGCGGGGGGGCTAGGAACCTGAATGAGCAGTTCTTC. Translating gives CASSGGARNLNEQFF.

This clonotype ranks as medium-sized. The chain couples TRBV25-1 to TRBJ2-6; D is possibly TRBD1 (6 bases). V was clipped by 5 bases and J by 0 bases, with 11 bases between them. The CDR3 has 16 amino acids. CDR1 and CDR2 (germline): MGHDK, SYGVNS. CDR3 region: CASSRTALSGANVLTF. The CDR3 coding sequence is TGTGCCAGCAGTAGGACAGCCCTCTCTGGGGCCAACGTCCTGACTTTC.

The V call is TRBV28, the J call TRBJ2-1; the match to TRBD1 covers 10 bases. V dropped 6 bases and J dropped 5; count of bases not matched to a gene: 4. The CDR3 is 14 residues long. CDR1 MDHEN and CDR2 SYDVKM come from the germline V gene. The CDR3 loop reads CASSRTGGDNEQFF. CDR3 DNA: TGTGCCAGCAGCCGGACAGGGGGTGACAATGAGCAGTTCTTC.

This clonotype has ten or more counts. J is TRBJ2-5 and V is TRBV20-1, with D perhaps TRBD2 (5 bases). The germline CDR1 and CDR2 sequences are DFQATT and SNEGSKA (reference sequence). The CDR3 covers 14 residues. The ends were cut back, 6 bases at V and 2 bases at J, with 16 bases in the middle. This CDR3 is CSAEGASLQETQYF. For the CDR3, the DNA is TGCAGTGCCGAGGGAGCTAGCTTACAAGAGACCCAGTACTTC.

In its sample, this clonotype was seen many times. The V gene is TRBV9, the J gene TRBJ2-5; TRBD1 might be the D (6 bases). From germline, CDR1 is SGDLS and CDR2 YYNGEE. Trimming took off 4 bases at V and 5 bases at J, with 12 bases between the two ends. The CDR3 has 13 residues. CDR3 nucleotides: TGTGCCAGCAGCTCTTGGACAGACGAGACCCAGTACTTC. This gives the protein CASSSWTDETQYF.